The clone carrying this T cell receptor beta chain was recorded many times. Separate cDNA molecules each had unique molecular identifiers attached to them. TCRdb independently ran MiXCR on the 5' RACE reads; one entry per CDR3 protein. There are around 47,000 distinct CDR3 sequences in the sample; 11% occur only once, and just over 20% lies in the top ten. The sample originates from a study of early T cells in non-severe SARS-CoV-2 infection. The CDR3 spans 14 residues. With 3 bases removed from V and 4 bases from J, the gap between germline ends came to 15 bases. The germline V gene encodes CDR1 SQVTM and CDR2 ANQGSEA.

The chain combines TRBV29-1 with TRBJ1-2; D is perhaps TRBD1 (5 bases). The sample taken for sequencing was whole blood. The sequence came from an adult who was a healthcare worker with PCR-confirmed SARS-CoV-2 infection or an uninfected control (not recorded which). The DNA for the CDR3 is TGCAGCGTTGAGCTTACTGGGACCGCCTATGGCTACACCTTC. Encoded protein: CSVELTGTAYGYTF.